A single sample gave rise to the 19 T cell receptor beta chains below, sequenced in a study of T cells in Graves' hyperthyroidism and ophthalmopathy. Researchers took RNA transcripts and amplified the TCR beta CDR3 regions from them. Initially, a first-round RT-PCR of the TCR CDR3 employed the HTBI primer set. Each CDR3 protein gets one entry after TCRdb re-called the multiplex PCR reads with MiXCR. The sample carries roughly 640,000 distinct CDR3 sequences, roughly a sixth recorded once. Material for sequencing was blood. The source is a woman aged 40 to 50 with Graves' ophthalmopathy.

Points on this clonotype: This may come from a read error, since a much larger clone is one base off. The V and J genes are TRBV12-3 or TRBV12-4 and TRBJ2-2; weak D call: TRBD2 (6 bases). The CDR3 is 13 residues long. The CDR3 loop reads CASSPRGGGELVF. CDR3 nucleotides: TGTGCCAGCAGCCCTAGGGGTGGCGGGGAGCTGGTTTTT.

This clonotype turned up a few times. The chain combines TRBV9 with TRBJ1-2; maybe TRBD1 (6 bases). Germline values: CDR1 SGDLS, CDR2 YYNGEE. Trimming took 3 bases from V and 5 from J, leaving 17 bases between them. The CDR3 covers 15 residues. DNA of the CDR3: TGTGCCAGCAGCGCGGTACAGGGTTCGTCGTATGGCTACACCTTC. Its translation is CASSAVQGSSYGYTF.

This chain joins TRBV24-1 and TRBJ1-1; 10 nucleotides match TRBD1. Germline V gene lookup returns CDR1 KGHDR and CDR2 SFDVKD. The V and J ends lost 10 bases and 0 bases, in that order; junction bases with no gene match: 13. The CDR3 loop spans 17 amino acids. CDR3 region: CATPPLRDRGLNTEAFF. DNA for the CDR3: TGTGCCACTCCCCCACTCCGGGACAGGGGTTTGAACACTGAAGCTTTCTTT.

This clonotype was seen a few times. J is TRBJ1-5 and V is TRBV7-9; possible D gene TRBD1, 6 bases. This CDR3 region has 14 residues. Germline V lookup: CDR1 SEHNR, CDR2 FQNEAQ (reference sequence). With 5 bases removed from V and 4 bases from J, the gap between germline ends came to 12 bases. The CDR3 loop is CASSLDTGNQPQHF. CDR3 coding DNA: TGTGCCAGCAGCCTCGATACAGGGAATCAGCCCCAGCATTTT. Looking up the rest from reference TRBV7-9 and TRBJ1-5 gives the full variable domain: DTGVSQNPRHKITKRGQNVTFRCDPISEHNRLYWYRQTLGQGPEFLTYFQNEAQLEKSRLLSDRFSAERPKGSFSTLEIQRTEQGDSAMYLCASSLDTGNQPQHFGDGTRLSIL.

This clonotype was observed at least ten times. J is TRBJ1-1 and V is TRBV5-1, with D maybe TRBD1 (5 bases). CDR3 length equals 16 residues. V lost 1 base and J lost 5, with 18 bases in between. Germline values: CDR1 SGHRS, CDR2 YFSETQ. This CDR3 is CASSLRGGGFHTEAFF. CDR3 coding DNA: TGCGCCAGCAGCTTGCGGGGGGGAGGATTTCATACTGAAGCTTTCTTT.

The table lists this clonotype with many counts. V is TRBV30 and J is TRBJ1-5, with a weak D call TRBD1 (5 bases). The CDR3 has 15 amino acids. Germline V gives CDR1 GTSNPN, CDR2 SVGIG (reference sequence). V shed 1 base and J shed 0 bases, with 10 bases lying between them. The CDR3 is CAWSEDRHSNQPQHF. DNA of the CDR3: TGTGCCTGGAGTGAAGACAGACATAGCAATCAGCCCCAGCATTTT.

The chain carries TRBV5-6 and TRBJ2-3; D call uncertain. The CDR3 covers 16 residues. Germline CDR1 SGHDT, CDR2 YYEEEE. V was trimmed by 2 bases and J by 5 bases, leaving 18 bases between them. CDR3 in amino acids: CASSFRTSLEKDTQYF. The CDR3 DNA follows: TGTGCCAGCAGCTTCCGGACGTCTCTCGAAAAAGATACGCAGTATTTT.

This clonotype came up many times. The CDR3 region is CASSEVGLAGAQETQYF. The CDR3 nucleotides are TGTGCCAGCAGTGAAGTGGGCCTAGCGGGAGCGCAAGAGACCCAGTACTTC. V gene TRBV2 combines with J gene TRBJ2-5; 10 positions match TRBD2. Germline CDR1 is SNHLY and CDR2 is FYNNEI. There are 17 residues in the CDR3. V lost 1 base, J lost 2 bases, and 7 bases stayed unmatched.

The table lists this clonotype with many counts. CDR3 nucleotide sequence: TGTGCCTGGAGTGACGGGAATCAGCCCCAGCATTTT. Its translation: CAWSDGNQPQHF. This chain links TRBV30 with TRBJ1-5; D gene uncertain. The CDR3 extends over 12 amino acids. Trimming pared 1 base from V and 4 bases from J, leaving 5 bases between. Looked up from germline, CDR1 is GTSNPN and CDR2 is SVGIG (reference sequence).

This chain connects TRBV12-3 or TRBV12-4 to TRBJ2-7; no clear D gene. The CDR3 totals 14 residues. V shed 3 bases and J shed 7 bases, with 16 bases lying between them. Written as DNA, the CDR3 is TGTGCCAGCAGTTTTCTCCCGTCGGGCCCTGAGCAGTACTTC. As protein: CASSFLPSGPEQYF.

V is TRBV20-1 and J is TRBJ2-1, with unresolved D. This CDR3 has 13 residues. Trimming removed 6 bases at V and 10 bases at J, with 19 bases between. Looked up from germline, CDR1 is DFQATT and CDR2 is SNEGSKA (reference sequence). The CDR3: CSADPTPAKEQFF. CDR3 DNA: TGCAGTGCGGACCCGACCCCTGCGAAGGAGCAGTTCTTC.

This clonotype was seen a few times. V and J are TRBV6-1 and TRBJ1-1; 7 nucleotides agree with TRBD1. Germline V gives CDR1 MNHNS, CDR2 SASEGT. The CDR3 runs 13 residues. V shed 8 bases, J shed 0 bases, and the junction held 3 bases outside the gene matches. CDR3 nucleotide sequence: TGTGCCAGCGGAGGGACAGTGAACACTGAAGCTTTCTTT. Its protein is CASGGTVNTEAFF.

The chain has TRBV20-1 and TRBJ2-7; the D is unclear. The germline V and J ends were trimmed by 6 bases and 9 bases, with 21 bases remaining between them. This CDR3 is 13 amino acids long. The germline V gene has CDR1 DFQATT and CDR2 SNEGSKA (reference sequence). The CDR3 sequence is CSATLFGRAGQYF. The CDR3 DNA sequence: TGCAGTGCCACCCTCTTTGGTAGGGCCGGGCAGTACTTC.

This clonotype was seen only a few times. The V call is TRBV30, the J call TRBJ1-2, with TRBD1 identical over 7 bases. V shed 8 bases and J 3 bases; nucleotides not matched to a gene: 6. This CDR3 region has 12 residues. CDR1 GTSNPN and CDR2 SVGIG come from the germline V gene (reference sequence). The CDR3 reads CARQGPHYGYTF. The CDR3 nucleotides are TGTGCCCGACAGGGTCCTCACTATGGCTACACCTTC.

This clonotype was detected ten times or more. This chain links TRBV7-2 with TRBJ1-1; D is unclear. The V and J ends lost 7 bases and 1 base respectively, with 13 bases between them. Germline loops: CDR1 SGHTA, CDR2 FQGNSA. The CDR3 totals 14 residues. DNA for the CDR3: TGTGCCAGCACCCTCGGACCGTCGAACACTGAAGCTTTCTTT. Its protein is CASTLGPSNTEAFF.

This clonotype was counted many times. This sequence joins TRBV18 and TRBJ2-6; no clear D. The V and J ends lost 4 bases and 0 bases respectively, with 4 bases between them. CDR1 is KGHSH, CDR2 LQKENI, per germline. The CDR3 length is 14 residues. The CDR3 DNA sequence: TGTGCCAGCTCACTCAGCTCTGGGGCCAACGTCCTGACTTTC. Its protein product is CASSLSSGANVLTF.

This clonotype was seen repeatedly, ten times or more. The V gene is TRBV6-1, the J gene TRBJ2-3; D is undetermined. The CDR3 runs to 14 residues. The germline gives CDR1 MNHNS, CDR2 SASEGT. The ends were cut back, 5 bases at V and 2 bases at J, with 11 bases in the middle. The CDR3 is CASSQLGPTDTQYF. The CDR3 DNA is TGTGCCAGCAGTCAGTTGGGTCCCACAGATACGCAGTATTTT.

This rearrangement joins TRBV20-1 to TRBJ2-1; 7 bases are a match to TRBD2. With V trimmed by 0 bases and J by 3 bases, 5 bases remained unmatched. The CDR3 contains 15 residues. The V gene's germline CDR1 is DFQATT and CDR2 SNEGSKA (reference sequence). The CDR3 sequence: CSARDSSGSYNEQFF. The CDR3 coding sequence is TGCAGTGCTAGAGATTCTAGCGGTAGCTACAATGAGCAGTTCTTC.

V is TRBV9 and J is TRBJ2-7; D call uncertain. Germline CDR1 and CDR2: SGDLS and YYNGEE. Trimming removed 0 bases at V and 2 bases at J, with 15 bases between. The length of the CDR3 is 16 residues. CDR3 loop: CASSVDPAGRAYEQYF. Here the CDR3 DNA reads TGTGCCAGCAGCGTAGATCCGGCCGGTAGAGCCTACGAGCAGTACTTC.